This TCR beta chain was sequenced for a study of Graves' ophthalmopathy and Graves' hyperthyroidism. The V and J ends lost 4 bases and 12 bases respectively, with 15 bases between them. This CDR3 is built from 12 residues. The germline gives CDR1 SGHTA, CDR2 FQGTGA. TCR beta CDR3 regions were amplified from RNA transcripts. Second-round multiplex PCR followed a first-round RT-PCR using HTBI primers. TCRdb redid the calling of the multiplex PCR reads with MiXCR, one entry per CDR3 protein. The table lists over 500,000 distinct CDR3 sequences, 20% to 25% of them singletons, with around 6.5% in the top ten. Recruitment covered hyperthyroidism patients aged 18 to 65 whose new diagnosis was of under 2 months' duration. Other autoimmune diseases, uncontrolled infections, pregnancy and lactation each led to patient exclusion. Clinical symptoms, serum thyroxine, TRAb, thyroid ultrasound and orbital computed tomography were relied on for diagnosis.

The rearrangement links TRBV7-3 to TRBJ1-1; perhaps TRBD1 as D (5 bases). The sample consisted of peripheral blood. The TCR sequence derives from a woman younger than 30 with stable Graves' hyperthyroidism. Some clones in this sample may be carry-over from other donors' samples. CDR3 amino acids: CASSSLLGGTFF. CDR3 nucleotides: TGTGCCAGCAGCTCGCTCCTTGGGGGGACTTTCTTT.